This passage covers 30 T cell receptor beta chains from one sample sequenced in a study of blood T cells in healthy people across ages. Sample-barcoded 5' priming and a J-beta primer mix drove a second PCR of roughly 6 to 12 cycles. TCRdb itself ran the 5' RACE reads through MiXCR, one entry per CDR3 protein. The data hold fewer than 600,000 distinct CDR3 sequences, with about 27% observed a single time. The same data also went into a second study, on T cells of mothers and their children.

What was sequenced was blood. The receptors shown here come from a boy aged 2 to 10 in good health.

The rearrangement joins TRBV2 to TRBJ1-2, with D hard to call. Trimming left V 2 bases short and J 7 bases short, with 14 bases between. CDR3 length equals 14 residues. Per germline, CDR1 SNHLY and CDR2 FYNNEI. This chain's CDR3 is CASSESTGLAGYTF. The CDR3 bases are TGTGCCAGCAGTGAATCGACCGGGCTAGCTGGCTACACCTTC.

This clonotype has only a few counts. V usage is TRBV10-3 and J usage is TRBJ2-5, with 9 bases lining up with TRBD1. V dropped 3 bases and J dropped 6; count of bases not matched to a gene: 8. Germline loops: CDR1 ENHRY, CDR2 SYGVKD. The CDR3 length is 15 residues. The CDR3 DNA is TGTGCCATCAGTGACGACAGGGGGACCTTTAAGACCCAGTACTTC. Translated: CAISDDRGTFKTQYF.

Note on this clonotype: This may arise from a read error, as a much more abundant clone is one base away. The chain employs TRBV12-3 or TRBV12-4 and TRBJ2-1; a possible D gene is TRBD2 (5 bases). The CDR3 is 15 amino acids. V lost 2 bases, J lost 0 bases, and 8 bases lay in between. The CDR3: CASSLLAASYNEQFF. In DNA form, the CDR3 reads TGTGCCAGCAGTTTACTAGCAGCCTCCTACAATGAGCAGTTCTTC.

The chain uses TRBV18 and TRBJ2-2; D possibly matches TRBD1 or TRBD2 (5 bases each). The germline V gene encodes CDR1 KGHSH and CDR2 LQKENI. V dropped 5 bases and J dropped 1 base, with 11 bases sitting between them. The CDR3 has 15 residues. CDR3 protein: CASSMGRRNTGELFF. For the CDR3, the DNA is TGTGCCAGCTCAATGGGACGCCGGAACACCGGGGAGCTGTTTTTT.

This clonotype has a handful of counts. The V and J genes are TRBV7-6 and TRBJ2-6; no clear D gene. Deletions cut 1 base from V and 0 bases from J, with 22 bases between. The CDR3 runs to 21 residues. In germline, CDR1 is SGHVS, CDR2 FNYEAQ. As DNA, the CDR3 is TGTGCCAGCAGCTTAGTCTCTATCTTTCGGCGCCCCGACTCTGGGGCCAACGTCCTGACTTTC. The encoded protein is CASSLVSIFRRPDSGANVLTF.

This clonotype was picked up a small number of times. V gene TRBV19 combines with J gene TRBJ2-5; 10 bases agree with TRBD2. The germline V gene encodes CDR1 LNHDA and CDR2 SQIVND (reference sequence). Trimming cost V 7 bases and J 11 bases; bases outside gene matches: 13. This CDR3 has 14 amino acids. CDR3 nucleotides: TGTGCCAGTACCACTGAAGCGGGGGGGCAAGAGCAGTACTTC. Its translation is CASTTEAGGQEQYF.

This CDR3 reads CASSQGARGNEKLFF. The DNA of the CDR3 is TGTGCCAGCAGCCAAGGAGCGAGGGGCAATGAAAAACTGTTTTTT. The rearrangement uses TRBV14 and TRBJ1-4, with a tentative D call TRBD1 (5 bases). From germline, CDR1 is SGHDN and CDR2 FVKESK. V gave up 1 base and J gave up 5 bases, with 11 bases separating them. The CDR3 is 15 amino acids.

This clonotype has just a few counts. Here the CDR3 reads CASSQEGLETYNEQFF. The CDR3, as DNA: TGTGCCAGCAGCCAAGAGGGACTAGAAACCTACAATGAGCAGTTCTTC. The chain is built from TRBV3-1 and TRBJ2-1, with TRBD2 matching over 8 bases. The CDR3 has 16 amino acids. Per the germline V gene, CDR1 is LGHDT and CDR2 is YNNKEL (reference sequence). The J segment lost 2 bases and the V segment lost 0 bases, leaving 3 bases of the junction unmatched.

The table lists this clonotype with a few counts. V usage is TRBV12-3 or TRBV12-4 and J usage is TRBJ2-7, with a possible D match to TRBD2 (6 bases). The V end was cut by 4 bases, the J end by 5 bases, with 18 bases between. The CDR3 contains 15 residues. CDR3 nucleotide sequence: TGTGCCAGCAGTTGGCCAGTGCGGGGCGGGAACGAGCAGTACTTC. Translated, it gives CASSWPVRGGNEQYF.

The chain combines TRBV2 with TRBJ1-2, with 9 bases aligning to TRBD1. CDR1 is SNHLY, CDR2 FYNNEI, per germline. Unmatched junction bases numbered 7, after V lost 7 bases and J lost 4 bases. The CDR3 consists of 14 residues. The chain's CDR3 is CASNPGQGVYGYTF. The CDR3, as DNA: TGTGCCAGCAATCCGGGACAGGGTGTCTATGGCTACACCTTC.

This clonotype was picked up a small number of times. V usage is TRBV6-1 and J usage is TRBJ1-6; the D is unclear. V gave up 10 bases and J gave up 5 bases, with 15 bases separating them. This CDR3 region has 14 residues. Germline-derived CDR1 and CDR2 are MNHNS and SASEGT. The CDR3 nucleotides are TGTGCCACCCCTGCGGACGGAAATAATTCACCCCTCCACTTT. Amino acid sequence: CATPADGNNSPLHF.

This clonotype was recorded a few times. V gene TRBV29-1 combines with J gene TRBJ2-3, with TRBD2 as a possible D gene (7 bases). The CDR3 is 14 amino acids. From germline, CDR1 is SQVTM and CDR2 ANQGSEA. Trimming removed 7 bases from V and 4 bases from J, with 18 bases in between. The CDR3 region is CSAGRGSGSDTQYF. CDR3 DNA sequence: TGCAGCGCAGGGAGGGGGAGCGGTTCAGATACGCAGTATTTT.

This rearrangement joins TRBV20-1 to TRBJ2-5; 12 nucleotides match TRBD2. CDR1 is DFQATT, CDR2 SNEGSKA, per germline (reference sequence). J gave up 4 bases and V 2 bases, and 5 bases lay outside the gene matches. The CDR3 is made up of 15 amino acids. The CDR3 protein is CSARWAGLAGETQYF. CDR3 in DNA: TGCAGTGCTAGATGGGCGGGACTAGCGGGAGAGACCCAGTACTTC.

The chain couples TRBV30 to TRBJ2-3; 8 bases agree with TRBD2. The CDR3 loop spans 14 amino acids. Germline V gives CDR1 GTSNPN, CDR2 SVGIG (reference sequence). J was trimmed by 6 bases and V by 8 bases; bases with no gene match: 13. The CDR3 is CALKLAGLRDTQYF. The CDR3 coding sequence is TGTGCCCTCAAATTAGCGGGGTTGAGGGATACGCAGTATTTT.

V gene TRBV7-8 combines with J gene TRBJ2-1; 8 bases are a match to TRBD2. Germline values: CDR1 SGHVS, CDR2 FQNEAQ. Trimming cost V 4 bases and J 0 bases; bases outside gene matches: 20. CDR3 size: 21 residues. The CDR3, as DNA: TGTGCCAGCAGCTCTCCTCCGGGACTAGTGGGAGGGCGGAGCTCCTACAATGAGCAGTTCTTC. As protein: CASSSPPGLVGGRSSYNEQFF.

The gene calls are TRBV9 and TRBJ1-2, with D possibly TRBD1 on 5 matching bases. CDR1 is SGDLS, CDR2 YYNGEE, per germline. Trimming pared 3 bases from V and 3 bases from J, leaving 18 bases between. CDR3 size: 16 residues. The CDR3 protein is CASSAPGRGIDYGYTF. The CDR3 bases are TGTGCCAGCAGCGCACCCGGCCGGGGCATCGACTATGGCTACACCTTC.

This clonotype was detected only a few times. The chain couples TRBV29-1 to TRBJ2-7, with 7 bases fitting TRBD2. CDR1 is SQVTM, CDR2 ANQGSEA, per germline. The CDR3 contains 14 residues. V shed 6 bases, J shed 5 bases, and the junction held 13 bases outside the gene matches. The CDR3 protein is CSVVGRLGLHEQYF. In DNA, the CDR3 is TGCAGCGTAGTCGGGAGGCTGGGGCTCCACGAGCAGTACTTC.

A few counts support this clonotype. The chain links TRBV4-1 to TRBJ2-2; TRBD2 matches at 7 bases. There are 16 residues in the CDR3. The V gene end was trimmed by 0 bases and the J gene end by 0 bases; junction bases not matched to a gene: 1. Germline V lookup: CDR1 MGHRA, CDR2 YSYEKL. The CDR3 region is CASSQEAGANTGELFF. For the CDR3, the DNA is TGCGCCAGCAGCCAAGAGGCGGGGGCGAACACCGGGGAGCTGTTTTTT.

This clonotype was detected only a few times. This chain connects TRBV12-3 or TRBV12-4 to TRBJ2-3, with 7 bases matching TRBD2. This CDR3 is 15 amino acids long. J gave up 5 bases and V 3 bases, and 8 bases lay outside the gene matches. DNA for the CDR3: TGTGCCAGCAGTTTTTCCAGCGGGGCGGGAGATACGCAGTATTTT. Translating it yields CASSFSSGAGDTQYF.

This chain connects TRBV7-2 to TRBJ1-1; D remains unclear. CDR3 length: 15 amino acids. Germline V gene data show CDR1 as SGHTA and CDR2 as FQGNSA. V shed 2 bases and J shed 6 bases, with 16 bases lying between them. CDR3 loop: CASSLRTPPMAEAFF. CDR3 DNA: TGTGCCAGCAGCTTACGGACCCCTCCCATGGCTGAAGCTTTCTTT.

This clonotype was observed a few times. The chain joins TRBV6-6 to TRBJ2-3; D not certain. The germline V and J ends were trimmed by 8 bases and 2 bases, with 11 bases remaining between them. Germline CDR1 and CDR2: MNHNY and SVGAGI (reference sequence). This CDR3 is built from 13 residues. CDR3 sequence: CASDHRATDTQYF. The CDR3 bases are TGTGCCAGCGATCACAGAGCCACAGATACGCAGTATTTT.

This clonotype occurred a few times. V is TRBV5-5 and J is TRBJ2-1, with 7 nucleotides matching TRBD2. Germline V gives CDR1 SGHKS, CDR2 YYEKEE (reference sequence). The CDR3 sequence is 15 residues long. Losses at the gene ends were 3 bases for V and 7 bases for J; bases not matched to a gene: 10. CDR3 loop: CASSYQAGTLNEQFF. CDR3 nucleotides: TGTGCCAGCAGCTACCAAGCGGGAACTCTGAATGAGCAGTTCTTC.

The chain couples TRBV7-2 to TRBJ2-3; D is ambiguous. The CDR3 consists of 15 residues. The V end was cut by 0 bases, the J end by 8 bases, with 15 bases between. Looked up from germline, CDR1 is SGHTA and CDR2 is FQGNSA. The CDR3 nucleotides are TGTGCCAGCAGCTTAGCGCAGACCCGAGTTGGTACGCAGTATTTT. As protein: CASSLAQTRVGTQYF.

This clonotype was observed many times. The chain joins TRBV3-1 to TRBJ2-5; no clear D. Germline-derived CDR1 and CDR2 are LGHDT and YNNKEL (reference sequence). V lost 0 bases and J lost 1, with 6 bases in between. The CDR3 consists of 14 residues. CDR3 nucleotide sequence: TGTGCCAGCAGCCAAGATGTACTCCAAGAGACCCAGTACTTC. Translation gives CASSQDVLQETQYF.

This clonotype was seen more than once but under ten times. The chain is built from TRBV5-1 and TRBJ1-1; TRBD1 matches at 7 bases. Germline V lookup: CDR1 SGHRS, CDR2 YFSETQ. This CDR3 has 14 residues. The ends lost 4 bases at V and 0 bases at J; junction bases unmatched: 3. The CDR3 reads CASSHRGLNTEAFF. The CDR3 DNA sequence: TGCGCCAGCAGCCACAGGGGCCTGAACACTGAAGCTTTCTTT.

The chain couples TRBV3-1 to TRBJ1-2, with D maybe TRBD1 (5 bases). Trimming removed 0 bases at V and 8 bases at J, with 10 bases between. Germline CDR1 and CDR2: LGHDT and YNNKEL (reference sequence). The CDR3 runs to 13 residues. The CDR3 nucleotides read TGTGCCAGCAGCCAAGAGGGGACGGGGGGCTACACCTTC. Its translation is CASSQEGTGGYTF.

This chain connects TRBV6-6 to TRBJ2-5; 7 bases fit TRBD1. V shed 2 bases, J shed 4 bases, and the junction held 4 bases outside the gene matches. Germline CDR1 MNHNY, CDR2 SVGAGI (reference sequence). The CDR3 runs to 14 residues. For the CDR3, the DNA is TGTGCCAGCAGTTACCCACAGGGGCTAGAGACCCAGTACTTC. Its translation: CASSYPQGLETQYF.

Remarks on this clonotype: One junction end disagrees with the germline gene, perhaps due to a read error. The V and J genes are TRBV10-3 and TRBJ2-5, with a tentative D call TRBD1 (6 bases). The CDR3 runs to 19 residues. Germline lookup yields CDR1 ENHRY and CDR2 SYGVKD. The CDR3 sequence: CATSAKSSPGEGYQETQYF. The CDR3 DNA is TGTGCCACCAGTGCGAAGTCCAGCCCAGGGGAAGGGTACCAAGAGACCCAGTACTTC.

This clonotype has only a few counts. This chain links TRBV11-2 with TRBJ1-1; D remains unclear. V was trimmed by 1 base and J by 4 bases, leaving 10 bases between them. Germline CDR1 SGHAT, CDR2 FQNNGV. This CDR3 has 14 residues. CDR3 protein: CASSLGTPSTEAFF. CDR3 DNA sequence: TGTGCCAGCAGCTTAGGAACGCCCTCCACTGAAGCTTTCTTT.

This clonotype was counted many times. The CDR3 DNA reads TGTGCCAGCAGTTACTCCGGGGAGACCCAGTACTTC. Its protein is CASSYSGETQYF. The chain recombines TRBV6-2 or TRBV6-3 with TRBJ2-5; D is ambiguous. The V end was cut by 0 bases, the J end by 5 bases, with 4 bases between. This CDR3 comprises 12 residues. Germline-derived CDR1 and CDR2 are MNHEY and SVGEGT.